Sequencing of this TCR beta chain was carried out in a study of CD8+CD57+ T cells in acquired aplastic anemia. Across the whole study: Sorted cells (CD4+ and CD8+) yielded DNA amounts that averaged approximately 3.1 ug.

CDR3 size: 14 residues. Per germline, CDR1 SGHVS and CDR2 FQNEAQ. Losses at the gene ends were 1 base for V and 2 bases for J; bases not matched to a gene: 1. Researchers used genomic DNA as the template to profile TCR beta VDJ and CDR3. TCRdb re-called the reads through MiXCR, storing one row per CDR3 protein. The repertoire has 150,000 to 200,000 distinct CDR3 sequences, 55% to 75% of them found once; the top ten carry under 50%. Sequenced input: sorted CD4+, CD8+, or CD8+CD57+ T cells (not recorded which) from PBMCs. The chain has TRBV7-8 and TRBJ2-5; 7 nucleotides line up with TRBD2. The clonotype comes from a human donor in good health. The CDR3 DNA reads TGTGCCAGCAGCTTAGTCGGGGGGCAAGAGACCCAGTACTTC. This sequence encodes CASSLVGGQETQYF.